This is a list of T cell receptor beta chains from one sample in a study of cytomegalovirus exposure and HLA in healthy donors. The method was immunoSEQ multiplex PCR; TCRdb's version includes in-frame clones alone and lacks a portion of them. Of some 320,000 clones listed, about 90% were seen once; the top ten hold about 1.2%. Source material: PBMCs. The receptors here all came from a woman under 40 in good health and CMV-seropositive. The CDR3 runs from the conserved cysteine through the conserved F or W. Each record gives: clone size, CDR3 length, D gene, V gene, J gene, CDR3 protein, CDR3 DNA. A D gene is named only where the DNA matches it firmly. The size entry is marked missing in some rows and otherwise reads once, few, many or a size class.

once,15,.,TRBV14,TRBJ1-1,CASSQGSGPNTEAFF,TGTGCCAGCAGCCAAGGTTCAGGGCCGAACACTGAAGCTTTCTTT
.,14,.,TRBV7-6,TRBJ2-7,CASSERDTSYEQYF,TGTGCCAGCAGCGAACGGGACACTTCCTACGAGCAGTACTTC
.,13,.,TRBV27,TRBJ2-7,CASSRDPTGEQYF,TGTGCCAGCAGTCGAGACCCAACCGGCGAGCAGTACTTC
.,13,.,TRBV27,TRBJ2-1,CASSFGVGNEQFF,TGTGCCAGCAGTTTCGGGGTAGGCAATGAGCAGTTCTTC
few,13,.,TRBV28,TRBJ2-1,CASSFGTRDEQFF,TGTGCCAGCAGTTTCGGGACTCGGGATGAGCAGTTCTTC
.,17,.,TRBV28,TRBJ2-3,CASSPRGAGSGTDTQYF,TGTGCCAGCAGCCCGAGGGGGGCGGGAAGTGGGACAGATACGCAGTATTTT
once,15,TRBD1,TRBV28,TRBJ1-4,CASSSWEGAWEKLFF,TGTGCCAGCAGTTCATGGGAGGGGGCTTGGGAAAAACTGTTTTTT
.,12,.,TRBV14,TRBJ1-2,CASSQVQGSYTF,TGTGCCAGCAGCCAAGTACAGGGTAGCTACACCTTC
.,13,TRBD1,TRBV29-1,TRBJ2-5,CSVEKTGPETQYF,TGCAGCGTTGAGAAGACAGGGCCAGAGACCCAGTACTTC
.,14,TRBD2,TRBV15,TRBJ2-3,CATSRGGQTDTQYF,TGTGCCACCAGCCGGGGGGGCCAGACAGATACGCAGTATTTT
.,12,.,TRBV7-6,TRBJ2-1,CASSPVAEPQFF,TGTGCCAGCAGCCCAGTGGCAGAACCGCAGTTCTTC
.,14,.,TRBV2,TRBJ1-4,CASSQRATNEKLFF,TGTGCCAGTAGCCAGAGGGCAACTAATGAAAAACTGTTTTTT
.,14,TRBD1,TRBV10-2,TRBJ2-7,CASRDRVRDYEQYF,TGCGCCAGCAGGGACAGGGTTAGGGACTACGAGCAGTACTTC
few,13,TRBD2,TRBV5-6,TRBJ2-7,CASRPMGGYEQYF,TGTGCCAGCAGGCCCATGGGGGGGTACGAGCAGTACTTC
.,15,TRBD1,TRBV6-4,TRBJ1-6,CASSGGQGDNSPLHF,TGTGCCAGCAGTGGGGGACAGGGTGATAATTCACCCCTCCACTTT
.,13,TRBD1,TRBV28,TRBJ1-2,CASRRDREGGYTF,TGTGCCAGCAGACGGGACAGGGAGGGTGGCTACACCTTC
.,14,TRBD2,TRBV29-1,TRBJ2-3,CSVPTSGITDTQYF,TGCAGCGTCCCGACTAGCGGGATTACAGATACGCAGTATTTT
.,15,.,TRBV4-3,TRBJ1-1,CASSQDIGEVAEAFF,TGCGCCAGCAGCCAAGATATAGGGGAGGTGGCTGAAGCTTTCTTT